This TCR beta chain originates from a study of post-analysis software for immune sequencing data. Study observations and caveats: Compared against controls, patients with multiple sclerosis displayed significantly lower normalized Chao1 diversity. Strong co-clustering by F measure was seen for same-batch samples. TRBV5-6, TRBV5-1 and TRBV20-1 belonged to a set of about five TRBV segments that were more frequent in patients than controls.

The CDR3 is made up of 14 amino acids. The germline CDR1 and CDR2 sequences are LNHNV and YYDKDF (reference sequence). Unmatched junction bases numbered 2, after V lost 1 base and J lost 5 bases. The TCR beta cDNA libraries carried unique molecular identifiers. TCRdb called the PCR reads again in MiXCR, with one record for every CDR3 protein. The table lists about 200,000 distinct CDR3 sequences, over 25% of them singletons, with 3% to 4% in the top ten. Comments on this clonotype: Its antigen is unknown.

The clonotype comes from a girl younger than 18 with multiple sclerosis. The sequencing input was blood. The genes are TRBV15 and TRBJ1-2, with 9 bases lining up with TRBD1. This CDR3 reads CATSRGDRVYGYTF. The CDR3 DNA follows: TGTGCCACCAGCAGAGGGGACAGGGTTTATGGCTACACCTTC.